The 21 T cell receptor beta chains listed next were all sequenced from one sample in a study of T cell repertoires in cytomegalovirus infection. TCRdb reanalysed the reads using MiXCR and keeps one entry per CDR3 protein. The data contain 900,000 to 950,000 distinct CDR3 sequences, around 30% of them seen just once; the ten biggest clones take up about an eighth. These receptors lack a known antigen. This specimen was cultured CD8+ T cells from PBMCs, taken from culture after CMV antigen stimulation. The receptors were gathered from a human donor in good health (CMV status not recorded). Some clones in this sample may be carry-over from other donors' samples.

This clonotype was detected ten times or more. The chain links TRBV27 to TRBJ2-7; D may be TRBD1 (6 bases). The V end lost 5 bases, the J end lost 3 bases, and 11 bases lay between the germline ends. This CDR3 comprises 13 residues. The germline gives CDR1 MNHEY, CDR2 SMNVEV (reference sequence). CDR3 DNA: TGTGCCAGCAGTAAGGGGGTCAACTACGAGCAGTACGTC. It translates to CASSKGVNYEQYV.

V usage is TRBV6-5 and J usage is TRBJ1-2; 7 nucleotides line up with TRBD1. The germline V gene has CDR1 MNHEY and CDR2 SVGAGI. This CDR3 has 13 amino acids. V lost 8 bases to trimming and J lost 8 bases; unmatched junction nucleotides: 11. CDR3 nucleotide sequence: TGTGCCAGCCACGATGGCAGGGGGTGGGGCTACACCTTC. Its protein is CASHDGRGWGYTF.

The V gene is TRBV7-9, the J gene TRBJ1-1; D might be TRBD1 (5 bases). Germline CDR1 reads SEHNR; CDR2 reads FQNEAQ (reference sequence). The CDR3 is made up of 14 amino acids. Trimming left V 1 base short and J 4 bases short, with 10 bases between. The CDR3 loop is CASSLEAGSTEAFF. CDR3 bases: TGTGCCAGCAGCTTAGAGGCAGGGAGCACTGAAGCTTTCTTT.

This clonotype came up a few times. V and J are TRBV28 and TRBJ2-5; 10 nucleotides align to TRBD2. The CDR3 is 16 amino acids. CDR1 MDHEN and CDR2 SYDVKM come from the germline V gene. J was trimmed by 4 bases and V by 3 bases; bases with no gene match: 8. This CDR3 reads CASSLSGGAEGETQYF. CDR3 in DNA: TGTGCCAGCAGTTTGAGCGGGGGGGCTGAGGGAGAGACCCAGTACTTC.

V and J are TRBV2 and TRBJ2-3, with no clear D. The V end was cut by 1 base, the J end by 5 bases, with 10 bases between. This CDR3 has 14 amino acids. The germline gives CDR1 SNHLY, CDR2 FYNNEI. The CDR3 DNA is TGTGCCAGCAGTGAAGGCCTAGAGATAGATACGCAGTATTTT. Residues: CASSEGLEIDTQYF.

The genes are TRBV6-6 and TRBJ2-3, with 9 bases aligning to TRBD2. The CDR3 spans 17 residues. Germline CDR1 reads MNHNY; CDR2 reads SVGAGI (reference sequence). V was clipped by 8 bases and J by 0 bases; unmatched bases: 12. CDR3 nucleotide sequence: TGTGCCAGCCGTGGGGTGACTAGCGGTTCTAGCACAGATACGCAGTATTTT. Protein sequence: CASRGVTSGSSTDTQYF.

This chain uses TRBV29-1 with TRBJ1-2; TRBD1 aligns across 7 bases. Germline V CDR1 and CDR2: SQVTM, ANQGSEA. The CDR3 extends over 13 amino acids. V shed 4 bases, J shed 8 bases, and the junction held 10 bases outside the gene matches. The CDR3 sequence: CSVAYPGTVGYTF. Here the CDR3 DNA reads TGCAGCGTTGCCTACCCCGGGACAGTAGGCTACACCTTC.

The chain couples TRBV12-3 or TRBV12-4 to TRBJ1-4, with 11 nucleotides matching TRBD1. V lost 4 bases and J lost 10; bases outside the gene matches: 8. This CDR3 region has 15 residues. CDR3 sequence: CASSSRDGTGGKLFF. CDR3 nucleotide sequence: TGTGCCAGCAGTTCCAGAGACGGGACAGGGGGAAAACTGTTTTTT.

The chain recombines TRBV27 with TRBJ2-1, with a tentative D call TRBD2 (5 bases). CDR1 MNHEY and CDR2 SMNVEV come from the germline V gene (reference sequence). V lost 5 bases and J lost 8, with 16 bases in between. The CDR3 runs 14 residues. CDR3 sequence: CASSPRRLLDEQFF. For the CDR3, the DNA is TGTGCCAGCAGTCCCCGGAGGCTACTTGATGAGCAGTTCTTC.

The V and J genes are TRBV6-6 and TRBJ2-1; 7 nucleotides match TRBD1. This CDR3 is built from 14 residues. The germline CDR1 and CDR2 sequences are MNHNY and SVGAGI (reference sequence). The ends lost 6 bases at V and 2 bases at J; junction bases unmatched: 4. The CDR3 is CASSDGQAYNEQFF. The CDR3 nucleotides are TGTGCCAGCAGCGACGGACAGGCCTACAATGAGCAGTTCTTC.

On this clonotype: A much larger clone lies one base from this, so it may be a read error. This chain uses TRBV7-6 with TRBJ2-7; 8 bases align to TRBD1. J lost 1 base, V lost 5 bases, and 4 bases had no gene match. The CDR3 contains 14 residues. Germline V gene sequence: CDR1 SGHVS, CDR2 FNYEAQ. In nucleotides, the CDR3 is TGTGCCAGCAGCGAGGGACAGGCGTCCTACGAGCAGTACTTC. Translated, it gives CASSEGQASYEQYF.

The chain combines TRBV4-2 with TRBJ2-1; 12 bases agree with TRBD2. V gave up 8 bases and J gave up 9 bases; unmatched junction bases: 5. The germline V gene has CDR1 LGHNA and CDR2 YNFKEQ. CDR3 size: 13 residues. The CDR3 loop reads CASSSGGVREQFF. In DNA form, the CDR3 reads TGTGCCAGCTCTAGCGGGGGGGTCCGTGAGCAGTTCTTC.

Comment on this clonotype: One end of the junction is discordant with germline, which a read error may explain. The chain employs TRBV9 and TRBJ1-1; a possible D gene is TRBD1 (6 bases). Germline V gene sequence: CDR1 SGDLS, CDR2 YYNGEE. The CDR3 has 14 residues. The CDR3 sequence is CVSSPQGRDTEAFF. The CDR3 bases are TGTGTCAGCAGCCCACAGGGAAGGGACACTGAAGCTTTCTTT.

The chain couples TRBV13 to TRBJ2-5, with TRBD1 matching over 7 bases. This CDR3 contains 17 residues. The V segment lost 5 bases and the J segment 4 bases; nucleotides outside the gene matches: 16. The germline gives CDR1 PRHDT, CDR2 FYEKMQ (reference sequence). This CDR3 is CASSHKFRDSVRETQYF. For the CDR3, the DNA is TGTGCCAGCAGCCACAAATTCCGGGACAGTGTTCGAGAGACCCAGTACTTC.

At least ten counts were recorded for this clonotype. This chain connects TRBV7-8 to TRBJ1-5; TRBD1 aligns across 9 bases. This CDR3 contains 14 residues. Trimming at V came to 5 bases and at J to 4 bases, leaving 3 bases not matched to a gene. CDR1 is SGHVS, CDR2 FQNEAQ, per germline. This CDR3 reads CASSRDRANQPQHF. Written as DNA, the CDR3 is TGTGCCAGCAGCCGGGACAGGGCTAATCAGCCCCAGCATTTT.

The CDR3 DNA sequence: TGTGCCAGCAGTGAACTGGGTGAATCCCCCTACGAGCAGTACGTC. Residues: CASSELGESPYEQYV. The V gene is TRBV2, the J gene TRBJ2-7, with D uncertain. Germline CDR1 is SNHLY and CDR2 is FYNNEI. The CDR3 has 15 residues. Trimming took off 2 bases at V and 2 bases at J, with 13 bases between the two ends.

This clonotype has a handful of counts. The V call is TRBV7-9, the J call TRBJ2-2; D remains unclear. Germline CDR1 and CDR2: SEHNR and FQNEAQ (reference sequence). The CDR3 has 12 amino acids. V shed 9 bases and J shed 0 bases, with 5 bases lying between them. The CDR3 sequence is CARSPNTGELFF. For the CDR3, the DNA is TGTGCCAGATCACCGAACACCGGGGAGCTGTTTTTT.

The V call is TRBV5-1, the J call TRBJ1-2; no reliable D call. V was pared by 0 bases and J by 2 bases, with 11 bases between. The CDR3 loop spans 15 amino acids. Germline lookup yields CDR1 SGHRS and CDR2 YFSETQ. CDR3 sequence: CASSLAIGRNYGYTF. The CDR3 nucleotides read TGCGCCAGCAGCTTGGCAATAGGGAGAAACTATGGCTACACCTTC.

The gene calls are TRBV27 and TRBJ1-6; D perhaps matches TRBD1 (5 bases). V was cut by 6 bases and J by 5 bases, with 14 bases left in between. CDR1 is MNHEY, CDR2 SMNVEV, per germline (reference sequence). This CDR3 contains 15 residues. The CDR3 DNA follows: TGTGCCAGCAGGCCCCCGGGGCCCCATAATTCACCCCTCCACTTT. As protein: CASRPPGPHNSPLHF.

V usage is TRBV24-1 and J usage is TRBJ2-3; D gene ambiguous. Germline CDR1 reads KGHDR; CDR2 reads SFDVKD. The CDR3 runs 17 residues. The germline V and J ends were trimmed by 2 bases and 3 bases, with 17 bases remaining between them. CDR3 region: CATSDYGKGRATDTQYF. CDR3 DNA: TGTGCCACCAGTGATTATGGTAAAGGAAGGGCGACAGATACGCAGTATTTT.

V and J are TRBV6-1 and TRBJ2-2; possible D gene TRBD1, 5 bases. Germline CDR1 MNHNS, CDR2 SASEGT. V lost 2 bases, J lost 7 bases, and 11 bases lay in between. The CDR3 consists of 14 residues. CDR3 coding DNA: TGTGCCAGCAGTGAAATGGCAGGGCACGGGGAGCTGTTTTTT. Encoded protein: CASSEMAGHGELFF.